These 9 T cell receptor beta chains were all obtained from the same sample, sequenced in a study of blood T cell repertoires in COVID-19 (TCRdb year 2020). Libraries were constructed by the immunoSEQ multiplex PCR assay. The table comes from immuneACCESS by way of TCRdb, which keeps in-frame sequences with V and J called. Part of the clones is missing from these tables; in studies checked, under half for an unresolved V gene and the rest for unknown reasons. A total of tens of thousands of clones appear in this sample, over 80% of them only once. Roughly a third of the sample belongs to the ten largest clones. The source material was peripheral blood. The source of these receptors is a woman older than 75 with active or convalescent COVID-19.

This clone appeared a single time. The chain recombines TRBV9 with TRBJ1-2; 7 positions match TRBD1. The CDR3 runs 15 residues. CDR1 and CDR2 (germline): SGDLS, YYNGEE. V lost 4 bases and J lost 3; bases outside the gene matches: 9. The CDR3: CASSLHPGTDYGYTF. The CDR3 DNA is TGTGCCAGCAGCCTCCACCCAGGGACAGACTATGGCTACACCTTC.

This chain's CDR3 is CASSYLYEQYF. As DNA, the CDR3 is TGTGCCAGCAGCTATCTCTACGAGCAGTACTTC. The J gene is TRBJ2-7, the V gene TRBV28; D is uncertain. Trimming stripped 6 bases from V and 3 bases from J, with 6 bases between. CDR1 and CDR2 (germline): MDHEN, SYDVKM. This CDR3 is 11 amino acids long.

The chain couples TRBV28 to TRBJ1-2, with D perhaps matching TRBD1 (6 bases). Germline V gives CDR1 MDHEN, CDR2 SYDVKM. Trimming took 2 bases from V and 7 from J, leaving 17 bases between them. The CDR3 length is 15 residues. The DNA of the CDR3 is TGTGCCAGCAGTTTAAGGGGCAGGGGAGGGTTTGGCTACACCTTC. It encodes CASSLRGRGGFGYTF.

This chain uses TRBV7-9 with TRBJ1-3; D is unclear. V lost 0 bases and J 0 bases, leaving 12 bases between the germline ends. This CDR3 is built from 17 residues. The V gene's germline CDR1 is SEHNR and CDR2 FQNEAQ (reference sequence). The CDR3 reads CASSLAGSSYSGNTIYF. Here the CDR3 DNA reads TGTGCCAGCAGCTTAGCGGGCAGCAGTTACTCTGGAAACACCATATATTTT.

The chain couples TRBV28 to TRBJ1-5; 11 bases agree with TRBD1. The V and J ends lost 2 bases and 7 bases, in that order; junction bases with no gene match: 4. The germline CDR1 and CDR2 sequences are MDHEN and SYDVKM. The CDR3 sequence is 15 residues long. The CDR3 region is CASSLRGQGEQPQHF. In nucleotides, the CDR3 is TGTGCCAGCAGTTTAAGGGGACAGGGGGAACAGCCCCAGCATTTT.

The V gene is TRBV7-9, the J gene TRBJ1-3; 8 positions match TRBD1. This CDR3 spans 15 amino acids. The ends lost 1 base at V and 5 bases at J; junction bases unmatched: 4. Germline-derived CDR1 and CDR2 are SEHNR and FQNEAQ (reference sequence). The CDR3 nucleotides are TGTGCCAGCAGCTTAGGACCAGGGGGCAGAAACACCATATATTTT. Translation gives CASSLGPGGRNTIYF.

This chain connects TRBV18 to TRBJ2-7; 7 bases align to TRBD1. V trimming: 2 bases; J trimming: 4 bases; junction bases outside the gene matches: 5. In germline, CDR1 is KGHSH, CDR2 LQKENI. This CDR3 has 14 residues. CDR3 amino acids: CASSPYGQEYEQYF. As DNA, the CDR3 is TGTGCCAGCTCACCATATGGACAGGAGTACGAGCAGTACTTC.

V is TRBV18 and J is TRBJ1-3; tentative D call: TRBD1 (6 bases). The V end was cut by 1 base, the J end by 7 bases, with 8 bases between. Germline V gives CDR1 KGHSH, CDR2 LQKENI. This CDR3 is 13 amino acids long. The CDR3 nucleotides are TGTGCCAGCTCACCACTCGGACAGAACACCATATATTTT. Amino acids: CASSPLGQNTIYF.

This clone was recorded a few times. V and J are TRBV5-1 and TRBJ2-7, with D perhaps TRBD2 (5 bases). CDR1 and CDR2 (germline): SGHRS, YFSETQ. The CDR3 is made up of 15 amino acids. Between the trimmed V and J ends, which lost 4 bases and 5 bases, there was a span of 19 bases. CDR3 residues: CASSPTLANENEQYF. The DNA for the CDR3 is TGCGCCAGCAGCCCCACTCTAGCTAATGAGAACGAGCAGTACTTC.